The clone carrying this T cell receptor beta chain appeared once. This record belongs to a study of blood T cell repertoires in COVID-19. This table comes from immunoSEQ multiplex PCR, and its TCRdb copy is limited to in-frame clones, with some not included. The sample comprises hundreds of thousands of clones, roughly 89% of which are singletons, and 0.95% to 1.3% rests with the top ten. The V gene's germline CDR1 is SGHTS and CDR2 YDEGEE. The CDR3 is 16 amino acids. Trimming cost V 0 bases and J 5 bases, with 17 bases left between them. This receptor was identified in a woman aged 40-49 years with COVID-19, enrolled during active disease. V usage is TRBV5-8 and J usage is TRBJ2-5; D might be TRBD1 (5 bases). Sequencing was performed on peripheral blood. The CDR3 sequence: CASSLGRTPKGETQYF. The DNA for the CDR3 is TGTGCCAGCAGCTTGGGACGGACCCCGAAGGGGGAGACCCAGTACTTC.